This note documents a single TCR beta chain sequence. After removal of 7 bases from V and 6 bases from J, the junction contained 6 bases not matched to a gene. The CDR3 is 13 residues long. The germline V gene encodes CDR1 SQVTM and CDR2 ANQGSEA. This entry belongs to a study of human T cells and chemical hapten exposure. On the study more broadly: Mainly, slight library volume differences in the pool made TCR yields vary.

TCRdb fed the RACE reads into MiXCR, producing one record per CDR3 protein. The sample comprises 89,000 or so distinct CDR3 sequences, 8.5% to 9% of which are singletons, and just over 2.5% rests with the top ten. Specified time point: pre-sensitization, week 0. Treatment described: therapeutic diphenylcyclopropenone sensitization with weekly scalp DPC. Each patch test followed a blood draw. This sequence joins TRBV29-1 and TRBJ2-3; TRBD2 agrees at 11 bases. The sequencing used whole blood, collected in connection with sensitization to the hapten diphenylcyclopropenone (DPC). This clonotype was sampled from a man aged 40-55 years with alopecia areata. Some clones in this sample may be carry-over from other donors' samples. DNA for the CDR3: TGCAGCGCCCTGACTAGCGGGACGGATACGCAGTATTTT. This sequence encodes CSALTSGTDTQYF.